This TCR beta chain was observed in a study of blood T cell repertoires in COVID-19. Study as a whole: Acute-phase and convalescent COVID-19 samples originated in the United States, Italy and Spain. The analysed material was cDNA or gDNA that came from T cells, B-cell-depleted T cells, or PBMCs.

Authors' data handling: Amplification with reference gene primers provided the estimates of nucleated cell counts. Produced via immunoSEQ multiplex PCR; TCRdb's table is partial and in-frame only. The V and J calls and clone size come from that table; D and trimming were worked out from the DNA. The sample has about 490,000 clones; 80% to 90% are singletons. The CDR3 extends over 15 amino acids. Looked up from germline, CDR1 is MNHEY and CDR2 is SVGAGI. Germline trimming cut 0 bases from V and 2 bases from J; bases unmatched to any gene: 2. What was sequenced was peripheral blood. J is TRBJ2-7 and V is TRBV6-5; 9 bases are shared with TRBD2. The sequence was collected from a human donor in a cohort sampled during active COVID-19. The chain's CDR3 is CASSYSTSGTYEQYF. The CDR3, as DNA: TGTGCCAGCAGTTACTCGACTAGCGGAACCTACGAGCAGTACTTC.